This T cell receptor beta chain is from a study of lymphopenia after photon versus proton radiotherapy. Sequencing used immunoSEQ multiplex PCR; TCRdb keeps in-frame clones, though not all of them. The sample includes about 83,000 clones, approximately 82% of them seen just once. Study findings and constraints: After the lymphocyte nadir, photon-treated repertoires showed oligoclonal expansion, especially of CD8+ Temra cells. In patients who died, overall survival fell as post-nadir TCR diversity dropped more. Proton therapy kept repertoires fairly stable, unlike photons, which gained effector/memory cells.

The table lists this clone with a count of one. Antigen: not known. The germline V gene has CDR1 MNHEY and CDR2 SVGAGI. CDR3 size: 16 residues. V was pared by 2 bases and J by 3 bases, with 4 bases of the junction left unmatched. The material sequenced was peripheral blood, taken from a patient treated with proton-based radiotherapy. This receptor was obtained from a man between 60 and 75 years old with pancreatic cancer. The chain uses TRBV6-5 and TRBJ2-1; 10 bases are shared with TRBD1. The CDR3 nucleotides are TGTGCCAGCAGTTACGTGGGGACAGGGGTCTACAATGAGCAGTTCTTC. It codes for CASSYVGTGVYNEQFF.